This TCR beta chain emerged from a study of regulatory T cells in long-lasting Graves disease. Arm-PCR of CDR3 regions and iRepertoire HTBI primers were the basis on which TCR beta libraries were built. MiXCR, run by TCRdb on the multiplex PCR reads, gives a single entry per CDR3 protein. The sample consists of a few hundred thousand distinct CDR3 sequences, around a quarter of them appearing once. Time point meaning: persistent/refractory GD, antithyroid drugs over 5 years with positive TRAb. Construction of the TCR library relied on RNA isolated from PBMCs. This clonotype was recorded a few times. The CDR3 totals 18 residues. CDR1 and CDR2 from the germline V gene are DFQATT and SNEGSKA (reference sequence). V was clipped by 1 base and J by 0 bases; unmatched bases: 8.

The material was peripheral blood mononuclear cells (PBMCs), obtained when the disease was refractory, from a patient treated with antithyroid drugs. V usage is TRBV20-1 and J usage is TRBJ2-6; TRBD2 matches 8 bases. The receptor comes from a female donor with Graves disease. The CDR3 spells CSARGGLAGDSGANVLTF. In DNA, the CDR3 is TGCAGTGCTAGAGGCGGCCTAGCGGGTGACTCTGGGGCCAACGTCCTGACTTTC.